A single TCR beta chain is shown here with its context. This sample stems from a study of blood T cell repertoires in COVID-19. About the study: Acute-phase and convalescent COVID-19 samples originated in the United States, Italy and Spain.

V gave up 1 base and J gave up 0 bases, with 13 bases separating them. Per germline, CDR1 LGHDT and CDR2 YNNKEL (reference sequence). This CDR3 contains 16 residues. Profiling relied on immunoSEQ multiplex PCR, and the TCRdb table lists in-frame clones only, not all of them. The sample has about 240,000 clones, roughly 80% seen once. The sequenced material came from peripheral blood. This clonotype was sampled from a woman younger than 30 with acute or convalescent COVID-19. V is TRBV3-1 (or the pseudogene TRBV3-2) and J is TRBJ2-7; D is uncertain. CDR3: CASSQAFAVSSYEQYF. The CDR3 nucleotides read TGTGCCAGCAGCCAAGCTTTTGCCGTTAGCTCCTACGAGCAGTACTTC.